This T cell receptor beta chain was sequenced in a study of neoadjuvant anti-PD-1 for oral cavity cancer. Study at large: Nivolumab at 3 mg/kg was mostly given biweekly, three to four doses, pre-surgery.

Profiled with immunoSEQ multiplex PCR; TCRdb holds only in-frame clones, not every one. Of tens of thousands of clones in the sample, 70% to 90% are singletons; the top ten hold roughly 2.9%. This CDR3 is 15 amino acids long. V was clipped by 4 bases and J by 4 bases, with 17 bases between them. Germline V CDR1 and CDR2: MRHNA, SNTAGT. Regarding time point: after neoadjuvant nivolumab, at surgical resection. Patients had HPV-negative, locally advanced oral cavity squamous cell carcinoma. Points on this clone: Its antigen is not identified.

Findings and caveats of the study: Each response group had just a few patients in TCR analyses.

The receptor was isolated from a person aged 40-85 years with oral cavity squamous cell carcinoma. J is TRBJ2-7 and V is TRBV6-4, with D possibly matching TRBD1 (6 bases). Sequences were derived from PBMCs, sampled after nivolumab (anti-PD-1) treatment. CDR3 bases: TGTGCCAGCAGTGTCGATGGGACATCCGGATACGAGCAGTACTTC. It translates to CASSVDGTSGYEQYF.